Listed here are 10 T cell receptor beta chains from one sample, sequenced in a study of control samples from healthy donors and cancer patients. Measured with immunoSEQ multiplex PCR; TCRdb has only the in-frame clones, and not every one. The table records around 89,000 clones, roughly four fifths of them present only once. Sequenced: blood. All receptors derive from a woman between 55 and 75 years old in good health.

The genes are TRBV28 and TRBJ2-7, with 10 bases identical to TRBD1. This CDR3 is 14 amino acids long. The trim removed 5 bases at V and 7 bases at J, leaving 8 bases unmatched. Germline V gives CDR1 MDHEN, CDR2 SYDVKM. CDR3 in DNA: TGTGCCAGCAGTCCGCCGGGACAGGGGTGGGAGCAGTACTTC. Its protein product is CASSPPGQGWEQYF.

The chain carries TRBV19 and TRBJ1-3; 7 nucleotides align to TRBD1. Germline CDR1 LNHDA, CDR2 SQIVND (reference sequence). This CDR3 contains 16 residues. Trimming at V came to 4 bases and at J to 8 bases, leaving 14 bases not matched to a gene. As DNA, the CDR3 is TGTGCCAGTAGTAAGCGGACAGGTGCCGGGAGAGACACCATATATTTT. Residues: CASSKRTGAGRDTIYF.

The chain links TRBV10-3 to TRBJ1-4, with D perhaps TRBD1 (6 bases). This CDR3 contains 13 residues. CDR1 and CDR2 from the germline V gene are ENHRY and SYGVKD. The V and J ends lost 10 bases and 4 bases respectively, with 13 bases between them. As DNA, the CDR3 is TGTGCCACCATGGACAGATTTAATGAAAAACTGTTTTTT. It codes for CATMDRFNEKLFF.

This clone turned up a few times. The chain recombines TRBV18 with TRBJ1-5; no firm D call. The V gene's germline CDR1 is KGHSH and CDR2 LQKENI. V was shortened by 5 bases and J by 4 bases, with 15 bases between the two germline ends. The CDR3 sequence is 15 residues long. The CDR3 DNA reads as TGTGCCAGCTCAGGGGTAGGGCAGAATAATCAGCCCCAGCATTTT. Protein product: CASSGVGQNNQPQHF.

The CDR3 loop is CASSPRREGGTQYF. The CDR3 DNA follows: TGTGCCAGCAGCCCTCGGCGGGAGGGCGGTACGCAGTATTTT. The chain is built from TRBV7-2 and TRBJ2-3; 9 bases map to TRBD2. V trimming: 5 bases; J trimming: 8 bases; junction bases outside the gene matches: 8. CDR1 SGHTA and CDR2 FQGNSA come from the germline V gene. The length of the CDR3 is 14 residues. The full variable domain, in which reference TRBV7-2 and TRBJ2-3 provide the parts outside the CDR3, is GAGVSQSPSNKVTEKGKDVELRCDPISGHTALYWYRQSLGQGLEFLIYFQGNSAPDKSGLPSDRFSAERTGGSVSTLTIQRTQQEDSAVYLCASSPRREGGTQYFGPGTRLTVL.

This sequence joins TRBV28 and TRBJ2-1, with D unclear. The germline V gene has CDR1 MDHEN and CDR2 SYDVKM. Trimming pared 1 base from V and 9 bases from J, leaving 13 bases between. The CDR3 totals 14 residues. The CDR3 protein is CASSLLSVVGEQFF. In nucleotides, the CDR3 is TGTGCCAGCAGTTTATTGTCGGTAGTTGGTGAGCAGTTCTTC.

J is TRBJ1-5 and V is TRBV19; D remains unclear. This CDR3 region has 13 residues. Germline-derived CDR1 and CDR2 are LNHDA and SQIVND (reference sequence). V dropped 2 bases and J dropped 6 bases, with 8 bases sitting between them. The CDR3 coding sequence is TGTGCCAGTAGTATACAGGAGGGTCAGCCCCAGCATTTT. Translation gives CASSIQEGQPQHF. The full variable domain, its missing parts supplied by reference TRBV19 and TRBJ1-5, is DGGITQSPKYLFRKEGQNVTLSCEQNLNHDAMYWYRQDPGQGLRLIYYSQIVNDFQKGDIAEGYSVSREKKESFPLTVTSAQKNPTAFYLCASSIQEGQPQHFGDGTRLSIL.

This rearrangement joins TRBV2 to TRBJ2-5; no reliable D call. CDR1 and CDR2 (germline): SNHLY, FYNNEI. The V and J ends lost 3 bases and 6 bases respectively, with 11 bases between them. The CDR3 consists of 13 residues. The CDR3 region has the DNA TGTGCCAGCAGTGACCCCACTTCCCAGACCCAGTACTTC. This gives the protein CASSDPTSQTQYF.

Regarding this clone: Other DNA variants within this sample encode the same CDR3. The chain has TRBV7-9 and TRBJ2-3; 11 bases match TRBD2. CDR3 size: 14 residues. Germline CDR1 SEHNR, CDR2 FQNEAQ (reference sequence). V lost 8 bases and J lost 0; bases outside the gene matches: 1. The CDR3: CASLAGGSTDTQYF. In DNA, the CDR3 is TGTGCCAGCTTAGCGGGAGGGAGCACAGATACGCAGTATTTT.

The rearrangement joins TRBV29-1 to TRBJ2-2, with D possibly TRBD2 on 6 matching bases. Germline V gives CDR1 SQVTM, CDR2 ANQGSEA. The CDR3 length is 13 residues. Trimming took off 6 bases at V and 4 bases at J, with 12 bases between the two ends. The CDR3 DNA follows: TGCAGCGTGGGACTCCTGAGCACCGGGGAGCTGTTTTTT. Residues: CSVGLLSTGELFF.